The 21 T cell receptor beta chains below were found in one sample sequenced in a study of beta chain features in type 1 diabetes. The study reverse transcribed the entire isolated RNA, so it sequenced expressed TCRB transcripts. Method: immunoSEQ multiplex PCR; TCRdb's copy keeps in-frame clones and lacks some. The sample carries around 150,000 clones, around 63% recorded once. Findings and limits, study-wide: TCRB CDR3s were moderately but significantly shorter in Type 1 diabetes patients in all four CD4+ subsets.

Their specific antigens are unknown. Sample: naive CD4+ T cells from blood. All receptors derive from a man under 40 with type 1 diabetes.

The V and J genes are TRBV18 and TRBJ2-6; D may be TRBD1 (6 bases). With 6 bases removed from V and 0 bases from J, the gap between germline ends came to 12 bases. Germline V gene lookup returns CDR1 KGHSH and CDR2 LQKENI. The CDR3 length is 16 residues. CDR3 coding DNA: TGTGCCAGCTCCCCGACAGGACACTCTGGGGCCAACGTCCTGACTTTC. Its protein is CASSPTGHSGANVLTF.

The chain's CDR3 is CASSSQGNSPLHF. Here the CDR3 DNA reads TGTGCCAGCAGCTCACAGGGGAATTCACCCCTCCACTTT. The V call is TRBV7-2, the J call TRBJ1-6; 7 bases agree with TRBD1. Germline lookup yields CDR1 SGHTA and CDR2 FQGNSA. V gave up 4 bases and J gave up 7 bases; unmatched junction bases: 1. The CDR3 has 13 amino acids.

This clone was picked up a small number of times. V is TRBV6-5 and J is TRBJ2-1; TRBD1 matches 8 bases. Germline CDR1 MNHEY, CDR2 SVGAGI. The V and J ends lost 2 bases and 6 bases, in that order; junction bases with no gene match: 3. The CDR3 loop spans 14 amino acids. In DNA form, the CDR3 reads TGTGCCAGCAGTTACGGGACAGGCTTCAATGAGCAGTTCTTC. This codes for CASSYGTGFNEQFF.

The chain is built from TRBV15 and TRBJ2-5; the D gene is possibly TRBD2 (6 bases). This CDR3 spans 15 amino acids. Germline CDR1 and CDR2: LNHNV and YYDKDF (reference sequence). Trimming stripped 8 bases from V and 4 bases from J, with 20 bases between. The CDR3 spells CATSGRRDYRETQYF. CDR3 DNA sequence: TGTGCCACCTCTGGACGGAGGGATTATAGAGAGACCCAGTACTTC.

The rearrangement links TRBV4-3 to TRBJ2-2; 9 bases fit TRBD1. V shed 0 bases, J shed 7 bases, and the junction held 12 bases outside the gene matches. The germline gives CDR1 LGHNA, CDR2 YSLEER. This CDR3 is 18 amino acids long. CDR3: CASSQDPQQGARGGELFF. For the CDR3, the DNA is TGCGCCAGCAGCCAAGATCCCCAACAGGGGGCTAGAGGCGGGGAGCTGTTTTTT.

This chain uses TRBV29-1 with TRBJ2-2, with TRBD1 matching over 8 bases. Trimming cost V 0 bases and J 7 bases; bases outside gene matches: 7. The length of the CDR3 is 15 residues. Germline loops: CDR1 SQVTM, CDR2 ANQGSEA. CDR3 bases: TGCAGCGTTGAAGATGCCAGGGGGCAAGGCGGGGAGCTGTTTTTT. Its protein is CSVEDARGQGGELFF.

The rearrangement uses TRBV30 and TRBJ1-3; D is ambiguous. Trimming stripped 0 bases from V and 0 bases from J, with 12 bases between. CDR1 is GTSNPN, CDR2 SVGIG, per germline (reference sequence). The CDR3 totals 16 residues. This CDR3 reads CAWSVQLLSSGNTIYF. CDR3 bases: TGTGCCTGGAGTGTACAGTTGCTGAGCTCTGGAAACACCATATATTTT.

The count of this clone is one. The J gene is TRBJ2-7, the V gene TRBV25-1; D is possibly TRBD1 (6 bases). The CDR3 covers 16 residues. Germline values: CDR1 MGHDK, CDR2 SYGVNS. The V end was cut by 2 bases, the J end by 0 bases, with 14 bases between. The CDR3 sequence is CASSEPSLQGSYEQYF. In DNA, the CDR3 is TGTGCCAGCAGTGAACCCTCCTTACAGGGCTCCTACGAGCAGTACTTC.

A few counts support this clone. CDR3 DNA sequence: TGCGCCAGCAGTCGGGCCGATCCCTTCGGAGAGACCCAGTACTTC. Translation gives CASSRADPFGETQYF. The genes are TRBV5-1 and TRBJ2-5; D not resolved. V gave up 5 bases and J gave up 4 bases, with 18 bases separating them. Germline-derived CDR1 and CDR2 are SGHRS and YFSETQ. The CDR3 is 15 amino acids.

This sequence joins TRBV5-1 and TRBJ2-1; 9 bases line up with TRBD2. Germline V gene data show CDR1 as SGHRS and CDR2 as YFSETQ. The V and J ends lost 4 bases and 5 bases, in that order; junction bases with no gene match: 13. This CDR3 spans 17 amino acids. The CDR3 DNA reads TGCGCCAGCAGCGTCCACCGGCTAGCGGGGACCAACAATGAGCAGTTCTTC. It encodes CASSVHRLAGTNNEQFF.

The chain has TRBV14 and TRBJ2-7; 7 bases agree with TRBD1. Trimming at V came to 3 bases and at J to 0 bases, leaving 2 bases not matched to a gene. CDR1 and CDR2 from the germline V gene are SGHDN and FVKESK. This CDR3 is 14 amino acids long. CDR3: CASSQTGFSYEQYF. The DNA for the CDR3 is TGTGCCAGCAGCCAGACAGGGTTCTCCTACGAGCAGTACTTC. Supplemented by reference TRBV14 and TRBJ2-7, the full variable domain reads EAGVTQFPSHSVIEKGQTVTLRCDPISGHDNLYWYRRVMGKEIKFLLHFVKESKQDESGMPNNRFLAERTGGTYSTLKVQPAELEDSGVYFCASSQTGFSYEQYFGPGTRLTVT.

The J gene is TRBJ2-4, the V gene TRBV7-9; D is ambiguous. This CDR3 contains 15 residues. Germline V gene sequence: CDR1 SEHNR, CDR2 FQNEAQ (reference sequence). V dropped 5 bases and J dropped 6 bases, with 17 bases sitting between them. The chain's CDR3 is CASSPSGPPGNIQYF. Written as DNA, the CDR3 is TGTGCCAGCAGCCCATCCGGGCCCCCGGGAAACATTCAGTACTTC.

To note about this clone: Mismatch with germline at one junction end may stem from a read error. The chain employs TRBV6-5 and TRBJ2-7; D is uncertain. This CDR3 has 11 amino acids. Germline-derived CDR1 and CDR2 are MNHEY and SVGAGI. The CDR3 DNA reads TGTGCCAGCAGTAACTCCTACGAGCAGTACTTC. This gives the protein CASSNSYEQYF.

This clone was seen only once. The rearrangement uses TRBV4-3 and TRBJ2-7; 8 bases fit TRBD1. After removal of 1 base from V and 2 bases from J, the junction contained 4 bases not matched to a gene. Looked up from germline, CDR1 is LGHNA and CDR2 is YSLEER. The CDR3 length is 15 residues. The CDR3 sequence is CASSQGQGFPYEQYF. The CDR3 DNA sequence: TGCGCCAGCAGCCAAGGACAGGGGTTCCCCTACGAGCAGTACTTC.

This chain connects TRBV28 to TRBJ2-7; 9 bases agree with TRBD1. The CDR3 is made up of 16 amino acids. Trimming at V came to 5 bases and at J to 0 bases, leaving 8 bases not matched to a gene. CDR1 and CDR2 from the germline V gene are MDHEN and SYDVKM. DNA of the CDR3: TGTGCCAGCAGTACCTACGGGACAGGGATCTCCTACGAGCAGTACTTC. Translating gives CASSTYGTGISYEQYF. The variable domain in full, completed from reference TRBV28 and TRBJ2-7, reads DVKVTQSSRYLVKRTGEKVFLECVQDMDHENMFWYRQDPGLGLRLIYFSYDVKMKEKGDIPEGYSVSREKKERFSLILESASTNQTSMYLCASSTYGTGISYEQYFGPGTRLTVT.

The chain uses TRBV29-1 and TRBJ2-2; D gene uncertain. The CDR3 is 11 residues long. The V end lost 3 bases, the J end lost 6 bases, and 5 bases lay between the germline ends. Germline V CDR1 and CDR2: SQVTM, ANQGSEA. This CDR3 is CSVERAGELFF. In nucleotides, the CDR3 is TGCAGCGTTGAGCGCGCCGGGGAGCTGTTTTTT.

V is TRBV29-1 and J is TRBJ2-1; possibly TRBD2 for D (6 bases). Trimming removed 1 base at V and 7 bases at J, with 11 bases between. CDR1 and CDR2 (germline): SQVTM, ANQGSEA. CDR3 length: 13 amino acids. CDR3 in DNA: TGCAGCGTTGAAGGATCCGCGGGGAATGAGCAGTTCTTC. The encoded protein is CSVEGSAGNEQFF.

The rearrangement links TRBV29-1 to TRBJ1-1; D possibly corresponds to TRBD1 (5 bases). Germline lookup yields CDR1 SQVTM and CDR2 ANQGSEA. V gave up 1 base and J gave up 0 bases, with 15 bases separating them. CDR3 length: 16 residues. As DNA, the CDR3 is TGCAGCGTTGAAGGCCAGGGTTCTTTTATGAACACTGAAGCTTTCTTT. It is translated as CSVEGQGSFMNTEAFF.

Comment on this clone: Different DNA sequences within this sample yield the same CDR3. This chain links TRBV9 with TRBJ2-5; no clear D. Deletions cut 7 bases from V and 4 bases from J, with 2 bases between. CDR3 length: 9 amino acids. The V gene's germline CDR1 is SGDLS and CDR2 YYNGEE. CDR3 protein: CASGETQYF. CDR3 nucleotide sequence: TGTGCCAGCGGAGAGACCCAGTACTTC.

This clone appeared once. This chain uses TRBV7-2 with TRBJ2-7; 7 bases line up with TRBD1. Trimming removed 3 bases from V and 7 bases from J; junction bases left unmatched: 15. This CDR3 region has 16 residues. Germline V gene sequence: CDR1 SGHTA, CDR2 FQGNSA. CDR3 region: CASSLAAGRGQGEQYF. CDR3 DNA sequence: TGTGCCAGCAGCTTGGCCGCGGGTAGGGGGCAAGGGGAGCAGTACTTC. Full variable domain (missing parts from reference TRBV7-2 and TRBJ2-7): GAGVSQSPSNKVTEKGKDVELRCDPISGHTALYWYRQSLGQGLEFLIYFQGNSAPDKSGLPSDRFSAERTGGSVSTLTIQRTQQEDSAVYLCASSLAAGRGQGEQYFGPGTRLTVT.

V and J are TRBV19 and TRBJ2-2; D remains unclear. CDR1 and CDR2 from the germline V gene are LNHDA and SQIVND (reference sequence). V lost 1 base to trimming and J lost 4 bases, with 4 bases between them. The CDR3 is 13 residues long. CDR3 coding DNA: TGTGCCAGTAGTATAGGTAGCACCGGGGAGCTGTTTTTT. Its protein is CASSIGSTGELFF. The full variable domain, its missing parts supplied by reference TRBV19 and TRBJ2-2, is DGGITQSPKYLFRKEGQNVTLSCEQNLNHDAMYWYRQDPGQGLRLIYYSQIVNDFQKGDIAEGYSVSREKKESFPLTVTSAQKNPTAFYLCASSIGSTGELFFGEGSRLTVL.